The clone carrying this T cell receptor (beta chain) came up many times. Germline V gene data show CDR1 as DFQATT and CDR2 as SNEGSKA (reference sequence). The junction had 18 bases not matched to a gene; V was cut back by 3 bases and J by 1 base. There are 18 residues in the CDR3. This record comes from a study of T cell repertoires in cytomegalovirus infection. MiXCR, applied by TCRdb to the reads, yields one record per CDR3 protein. The profile covers around 310,000 distinct CDR3 sequences, with roughly a sixth appearing a single time and more than 10% taken by the ten largest. V is TRBV20-1 and J is TRBJ2-7, with TRBD2 identical over 7 bases. Sequencing was carried out using PBMCs. This TCR was sampled from a human donor in good health (CMV status not recorded). Some clones in this sample may be carry-over from other donors' samples. The chain's CDR3 is CSARGSRAKRGGSYEQYF. The CDR3 region has the DNA TGCAGTGCTAGGGGGAGCAGGGCGAAGCGGGGCGGTTCCTACGAGCAGTACTTC.